This is a list of T cell receptor beta chains from one sample in a study of T cells in Graves' hyperthyroidism and ophthalmopathy. TCRdb fed the multiplex PCR reads into MiXCR, producing one record per CDR3 protein. The sample yields about 49,000 distinct CDR3 sequences, about 54% seen once. Sample: peripheral blood or thyroid tissue (not recorded which). These receptors were taken from a young man with Graves' hyperthyroidism. The CDR3 runs from the conserved cysteine through the conserved F or W. D genes are given only for firm matches. Clone size is not always given. Where it is, it says once, few, many or a class for expanded clones.

>TRBJ1-5|NA|14|TRBV25-1|once
CASSETGSNQPQHF
TGTGCCAGCAGCGAGACGGGGAGCAATCAGCCCCAGCATTTT
>TRBJ1-1|NA|12|TRBV29-1|NA
CSVSQVNTEAFF
TGCAGCGTTTCACAGGTTAACACTGAAGCTTTCTTT
>TRBJ2-3|TRBD1|16|TRBV9|NA
CASSVGTGVITDTQYF
TGTGCCAGCAGCGTAGGGACAGGGGTTATCACAGATACGCAGTATTTT
>TRBJ1-1|NA|12|TRBV7-8|many
CASSLGFAEAFF
TGTGCCAGCAGCTTAGGATTCGCTGAAGCTTTCTTT
>TRBJ2-5|NA|12|TRBV19|NA
CASSMGEETQYF
TGTGCCAGTAGTATGGGGGAAGAGACCCAGTACTTC
>TRBJ2-5|NA|12|TRBV5-1|many
CASSPSRGTQYF
TGCGCCAGCAGCCCAAGCCGGGGGACCCAGTACTTC
>TRBJ1-1|NA|11|TRBV7-9|NA
CASSLGSEAFF
TGTGCCAGCAGCTTGGGGAGTGAAGCTTTCTTT
>TRBJ2-7|NA|14|TRBV6-6|many
CAGSYGTRSYEQYF
TGTGCCGGCAGTTACGGGACACGCTCCTACGAGCAGTACTTC
>TRBJ1-1|NA|12|TRBV7-3|NA
CASSFRETGGFF
TGTGCCAGCAGCTTTCGAGAGACGGGGGGTTTCTTT
>TRBJ2-5|TRBD1|14|TRBV10-3|many
CAISVDRGFGTQYF
TGTGCCATCAGTGTGGACAGGGGGTTTGGGACCCAGTACTTC
>TRBJ2-2|NA|14|TRBV20-1|NA
CSAAQIGNTGELFF
TGCAGTGCTGCCCAGATCGGGAACACCGGGGAGCTGTTTTTT
>TRBJ1-4|NA|17|TRBV15|NA
CATSPRGARGKNEKLFF
TGTGCCACCAGCCCCCGAGGGGCGAGAGGGAAAAATGAAAAACTGTTTTTT
>TRBJ1-6|NA|14|TRBV12-3/TRBV12-4|once
CASSLGAGGSPLHF
TGTGCCAGCAGTTTGGGGGCCGGAGGTTCACCCCTCCACTTT
>TRBJ1-5|NA|14|TRBV7-2|many
CASSLVRVGQPQHF
TGTGCCAGCAGCTTAGTCAGGGTGGGTCAGCCCCAGCATTTT
>TRBJ2-5|TRBD2|14|TRBV20-1|NA
CSAGLAGRQETQYF
TGCAGTGCAGGACTAGCGGGGCGACAAGAGACCCAGTACTTC
>TRBJ1-6|NA|13|TRBV10-3|once
CAISSRENSPLHF
TGTGCCATCTCATCCCGCGAAAATTCACCCCTCCACTTT
>TRBJ2-7|TRBD1|13|TRBV20-1|NA
CSGDQGELYEQYF
TGCAGTGGGGATCAGGGGGAACTCTACGAGCAGTACTTC
>TRBJ2-3|NA|14|TRBV9|many
CASSDSGSTDTQYF
TGTGCCAGCAGCGATAGCGGCAGCACAGATACGCAGTATTTT
>TRBJ1-5|TRBD1|13|TRBV25-1|NA
CASGQGVNQPQHF
TGTGCCAGTGGACAGGGGGTCAATCAGCCCCAGCATTTT
>TRBJ2-7|NA|13|TRBV7-3|NA
CASSFRVSYEQYF
TGTGCCAGCAGCTTCAGGGTCTCCTACGAGCAGTACTTC
>TRBJ2-3|TRBD2|15|TRBV29-1|many
CSVEIAGGFTDTQYF
TGCAGCGTTGAAATAGCGGGGGGGTTCACAGATACGCAGTATTTT
>TRBJ1-2|NA|15|TRBV7-9|NA
CSSSRWGERIYGYTF
TGTTCCAGCAGCCGTTGGGGGGAACGGATCTATGGCTACACCTTC
>TRBJ1-5|TRBD1|12|TRBV20-1|NA
CSATTGGQPQHF
TGCAGTGCTACGACAGGGGGACAGCCCCAGCATTTT
>TRBJ1-1|NA|14|TRBV20-1|once
CSAHSRDQGTEAFF
TGCAGTGCCCATAGCAGGGACCAAGGTACTGAAGCTTTCTTT
>TRBJ2-2|NA|14|TRBV7-3|many
CASSLYQGTGELFF
TGTGCCAGCAGCCTCTATCAGGGAACCGGGGAGCTGTTTTTT